The T cell receptor beta chain described here comes from a study of blood T cell repertoires in COVID-19. Using immunoSEQ multiplex PCR, the repertoire was profiled, and TCRdb retains in-frame clones only, with some absent. The table shows about 89,000 clones, with around 80% occurring only once. Trimming cost V 4 bases and J 3 bases; bases outside gene matches: 2. In germline, CDR1 is LGHNA, CDR2 YNFKEQ. This CDR3 comprises 13 residues. The chain has TRBV4-2 and TRBJ1-1; 7 bases match TRBD1. Sequences were obtained from peripheral blood. The receptor was derived from a man between 65 and 85 years old with acute or convalescent COVID-19. The CDR3 loop is CASSRQGDTEAFF. The DNA of the CDR3 is TGTGCCAGCAGCCGTCAGGGGGACACTGAAGCTTTCTTT.